This passage covers 10 T cell receptor beta chains from one sample sequenced in a study of beta chain features in type 1 diabetes. Sequenced material consisted of expressed TCRB transcripts (all of the isolated RNA was reverse transcribed). Profiled with immunoSEQ multiplex PCR; TCRdb holds only in-frame clones, not every one. The sample includes approximately 330,000 clones, 8% to 13% of them seen just once. Input material: naive CD4+ T cells from blood. These TCRs come from a woman in her twenties or thirties in good health.

A few counts support this clone. The chain uses TRBV9 and TRBJ2-3; TRBD2 agrees at 11 bases. The CDR3 runs 15 residues. CDR1 and CDR2 from the germline V gene are SGDLS and YYNGEE. Trimming removed 3 bases from V and 2 bases from J; junction bases left unmatched: 2. CDR3 sequence reads: CASSALAGATDTQYF. CDR3 bases: TGTGCCAGCAGCGCACTAGCGGGAGCCACAGATACGCAGTATTTT.

This clone was detected a few times. The chain uses TRBV29-1 and TRBJ2-7, with a tentative D call TRBD1 (6 bases). In germline, CDR1 is SQVTM, CDR2 ANQGSEA. Trimming shortened V by 2 bases and J by 5 bases, and 10 bases separated the two germline ends. The CDR3 contains 12 residues. CDR3 amino acids: CSVERGSHEQYF. In DNA form, the CDR3 reads TGCAGCGTTGAAAGGGGGTCCCACGAGCAGTACTTC.

This chain joins TRBV9 and TRBJ2-7; D is possibly TRBD1 (5 bases). The germline CDR1 and CDR2 sequences are SGDLS and YYNGEE. V lost 4 bases and J 1 base, leaving 9 bases between the germline ends. There are 13 residues in the CDR3. CDR3 sequence: CASSLQGSYEQYF. The CDR3 nucleotides are TGTGCCAGCAGCCTTCAGGGTTCCTACGAGCAGTACTTC.

This chain links TRBV27 with TRBJ2-1; tentative D call: TRBD2 (5 bases). CDR3 size: 14 residues. The V and J ends lost 4 bases and 8 bases respectively, with 15 bases between them. Germline loops: CDR1 MNHEY, CDR2 SMNVEV (reference sequence). CDR3 sequence reads: CASSSGLALYEQFF. In DNA form, the CDR3 reads TGTGCCAGCAGTTCAGGTCTAGCATTGTATGAGCAGTTCTTC.

This clone has more than one count but fewer than ten. The V and J genes are TRBV6-5 and TRBJ2-7, with 9 positions matching TRBD1. Germline values: CDR1 MNHEY, CDR2 SVGAGI. V lost 6 bases, J lost 5 bases, and 11 bases stayed unmatched. CDR3 length equals 15 residues. The CDR3 region is CASRTGGTGLNEQYF. The CDR3, as DNA: TGTGCCAGCAGGACCGGGGGGACAGGGCTCAACGAGCAGTACTTC.

This clone appeared a few times. The rearrangement links TRBV7-2 to TRBJ1-2, with 8 bases lining up with TRBD1. After removal of 1 base from V and 4 bases from J, the junction contained 5 bases not matched to a gene. Germline assignment: CDR1 SGHTA and CDR2 FQGNSA. The CDR3 is 15 amino acids. CDR3 region: CASSLGQGAVYGYTF. The CDR3 nucleotides read TGTGCCAGCAGCTTAGGGCAGGGGGCGGTCTATGGCTACACCTTC.

This clone was picked up a small number of times. An end of the junction does not agree with germline; a read error may underlie this. The V call is TRBV7-7, the J call TRBJ2-3; 7 bases line up with TRBD2. Germline values: CDR1 SSHAT, CDR2 FNYEAQ (reference sequence). This CDR3 has 15 residues. The CDR3 sequence is CASSLLAGPTDTQYF. CDR3 sequence (DNA): TGTGCTAGCAGCTTGTTAGCGGGCCCCACAGATACGCAGTATTTT.

This chain links TRBV25-1 with TRBJ1-2; 7 bases are a match to TRBD1. Trimming at V came to 3 bases and at J to 6 bases, leaving 4 bases not matched to a gene. Germline lookup yields CDR1 MGHDK and CDR2 SYGVNS. CDR3 size: 13 residues. CDR3 loop: CASSEGTVHGYTF. For the CDR3, the DNA is TGTGCCAGCAGTGAGGGGACAGTCCATGGCTACACCTTC.

The genes are TRBV27 and TRBJ2-2; 8 bases map to TRBD1. CDR3 length equals 14 residues. Looked up from germline, CDR1 is MNHEY and CDR2 is SMNVEV (reference sequence). The junction had 1 base not matched to a gene; V was cut back by 4 bases and J by 3 bases. The CDR3 DNA follows: TGTGCCAGCAGTTCACAGGGGGACACCGGGGAGCTGTTTTTT. Its protein product is CASSSQGDTGELFF.

This clone was found a few times. The J gene is TRBJ2-3, the V gene TRBV7-9, with TRBD1 as a possible D gene (5 bases). This CDR3 has 15 residues. Germline V lookup: CDR1 SEHNR, CDR2 FQNEAQ (reference sequence). Trimming left V 5 bases short and J 6 bases short, with 18 bases between. CDR3 nucleotide sequence: TGTGCCAGCAGCCCTCCGAGACGGACACTCGATACGCAGTATTTT. It is translated as CASSPPRRTLDTQYF.